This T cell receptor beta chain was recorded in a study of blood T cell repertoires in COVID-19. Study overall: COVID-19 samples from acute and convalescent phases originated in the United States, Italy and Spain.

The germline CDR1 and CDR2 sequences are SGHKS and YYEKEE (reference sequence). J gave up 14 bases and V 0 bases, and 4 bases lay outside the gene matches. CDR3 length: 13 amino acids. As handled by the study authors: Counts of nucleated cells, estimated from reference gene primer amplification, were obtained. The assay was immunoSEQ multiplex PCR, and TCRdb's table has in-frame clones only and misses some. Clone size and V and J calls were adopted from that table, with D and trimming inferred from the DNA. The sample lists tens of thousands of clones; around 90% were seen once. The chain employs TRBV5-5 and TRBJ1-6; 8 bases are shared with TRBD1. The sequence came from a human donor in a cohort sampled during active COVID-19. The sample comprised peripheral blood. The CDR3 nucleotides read TGTGCCAGCAGCTTGGAGGACAGGGCGTCCCTCCACTTT. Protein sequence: CASSLEDRASLHF. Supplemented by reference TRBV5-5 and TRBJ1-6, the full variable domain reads DAGVTQSPTHLIKTRGQQVTLRCSPISGHKSVSWYQQVLGQGPQFIFQYYEKEERGRGNFPDRFSARQFPNYSSELNVNALLLGDSALYLCASSLEDRASLHFGNGTRLTVT.